The next 29 T cell receptor beta chains were all read from a single sample in a study of identical twins. TCRdb re-analysed the 5' RACE reads in MiXCR, keeping a single row per CDR3 protein. The sample yields 690,000 or so distinct CDR3 sequences, around 8.3% seen once. This same sample was also part of a study on yellow fever vaccine responses in identical twins.

What was sequenced was PBMCs. The source of these receptors is a woman aged 18-29 years in good health.

The sample holds many counts of this clonotype. This chain links TRBV24-1 with TRBJ1-2, with 12 positions matching TRBD1. The trim removed 4 bases at V and 8 bases at J, leaving 4 bases unmatched. CDR3 length: 14 amino acids. Per germline, CDR1 KGHDR and CDR2 SFDVKD. The CDR3 is CATSDPGTGGGYTF. The CDR3 region has the DNA TGTGCCACCAGTGACCCAGGGACAGGGGGCGGCTACACCTTC.

This clonotype has only a few counts. The V call is TRBV11-3, the J call TRBJ2-1; a weak D match, TRBD2 (6 bases). The CDR3 is 17 amino acids. Germline lookup yields CDR1 SGHNT and CDR2 YENEEA. V was pared by 4 bases and J by 0 bases, with 16 bases between. The CDR3 protein is CASSSPIDGSSYNEQFF. Here the CDR3 DNA reads TGTGCCAGCAGCTCGCCAATCGACGGGAGCTCCTACAATGAGCAGTTCTTC.

The chain recombines TRBV28 with TRBJ2-7; maybe TRBD1 (6 bases). The CDR3 is 15 amino acids. Germline V CDR1 and CDR2: MDHEN, SYDVKM. V lost 4 bases, J lost 4 bases, and 17 bases lay in between. The CDR3 spells CASSSTGLSGYEQYF. CDR3 DNA sequence: TGTGCCAGCAGTTCCACAGGGCTGTCGGGGTACGAGCAGTACTTC.

The chain couples TRBV9 to TRBJ2-2, with D possibly matching TRBD1 (5 bases). The germline V gene has CDR1 SGDLS and CDR2 YYNGEE. The V gene lost 0 bases and the J gene lost 6 bases, with 15 bases spanning the gap. This CDR3 region has 16 residues. The CDR3: CASSVAGPEWPGELFF. The CDR3 region has the DNA TGTGCCAGCAGCGTAGCAGGGCCCGAATGGCCCGGGGAGCTGTTTTTT.

This clonotype came up a few times. The chain has TRBV6-1 and TRBJ2-3, with 9 bases lining up with TRBD2. CDR1 MNHNS and CDR2 SASEGT come from the germline V gene. J was trimmed by 0 bases and V by 2 bases; bases with no gene match: 6. There are 17 residues in the CDR3. The CDR3: CASSETNSGGSTDTQYF. DNA of the CDR3: TGTGCCAGCAGTGAAACCAATAGCGGGGGAAGCACAGATACGCAGTATTTT.

This clonotype was seen at least ten times. This chain links TRBV5-1 with TRBJ2-5; TRBD2 aligns across 15 bases. In germline, CDR1 is SGHRS, CDR2 YFSETQ. V lost 4 bases, J lost 2 bases, and 3 bases stayed unmatched. This CDR3 contains 16 residues. Written as DNA, the CDR3 is TGCGCCAGCAGCGCCGGACTAGCGGGAGGGCAAGAGACCCAGTACTTC. Protein product: CASSAGLAGGQETQYF.

The chain uses TRBV14 and TRBJ1-4; D is uncertain. Trimming shortened V by 4 bases and J by 5 bases, and 17 bases separated the two germline ends. The CDR3 is 16 residues long. Per germline, CDR1 SGHDN and CDR2 FVKESK. In DNA, the CDR3 is TGTGCCAGCAGCCGAAATATAGGAGTTTCGAATGAAAAACTGTTTTTT. Amino acid sequence: CASSRNIGVSNEKLFF.

Points on this clonotype: One end of the junction fails to match germline, which may point to a read error. V usage is TRBV7-9 and J usage is TRBJ2-7; D is ambiguous. The CDR3 is 12 amino acids. Germline V CDR1 and CDR2: SEHNR, FQNEAQ (reference sequence). Here the CDR3 DNA reads TGTGCCAGCAGCTTAGTTGGCAGCGAGCAGAACTTC. Its protein is CASSLVGSEQNF.

This clonotype was seen only once. The genes are TRBV11-3 and TRBJ2-1, with D maybe TRBD1 (5 bases). This CDR3 is 13 amino acids long. Germline V gives CDR1 SGHNT, CDR2 YENEEA. V gave up 3 bases and J gave up 8 bases, with 11 bases separating them. The CDR3 nucleotides read TGTGCCAGCAGCTTCTCCAGGGCACATGAGCAGTTCTTC. Amino acid sequence: CASSFSRAHEQFF.

In its sample, this clonotype was seen once. The chain joins TRBV4-3 to TRBJ2-1; D is possibly TRBD1 or TRBD2 (5 bases each). V gave up 0 bases and J gave up 12 bases, with 12 bases separating them. CDR1 is LGHNA, CDR2 YSLEER, per germline. The CDR3 length is 13 residues. The CDR3 sequence: CASSQEGTSGQFF. CDR3 nucleotide sequence: TGCGCCAGCAGCCAAGAAGGGACGTCGGGGCAGTTCTTC.

This clonotype occurred many times. The rearrangement links TRBV28 to TRBJ2-5; D not resolved. Trimming took off 1 base at V and 9 bases at J, with 9 bases between the two ends. The CDR3 has 12 residues. In germline, CDR1 is MDHEN, CDR2 SYDVKM. The CDR3 bases are TGTGCCAGCAGTTTATTCAGGAGAGCCCAGTACTTC. Amino acid sequence: CASSLFRRAQYF.

This clonotype has more than one count but fewer than ten. The chain recombines TRBV12-3 or TRBV12-4 with TRBJ2-1; D may match TRBD1 or TRBD2 (6 bases each). Deletions cut 6 bases from V and 14 bases from J, with 17 bases between. The CDR3 contains 12 residues. DNA for the CDR3: TGTGCCAGCAGCTATGGGGGGCCGTTGGAGTTCTTC. Translation gives CASSYGGPLEFF.

In its sample, this clonotype was seen many times. The rearrangement links TRBV12-3 or TRBV12-4 to TRBJ2-4, with D unresolved. The CDR3 spans 13 residues. V lost 3 bases and J 8 bases, leaving 11 bases between the germline ends. CDR3 nucleotides: TGTGCCAGCAGTTTTGGCAGCGAAGACATTCAGTACTTC. Protein: CASSFGSEDIQYF.

The chain carries TRBV10-3 and TRBJ2-7; maybe TRBD1 (5 bases). The CDR3 spans 14 residues. V lost 6 bases and J lost 3, with 15 bases in between. CDR1 and CDR2 (germline): ENHRY, SYGVKD. DNA of the CDR3: TGTGCCATCAGAGACTCCAGGGTTCTCTACGAGCAGTACTTC. This sequence encodes CAIRDSRVLYEQYF.

The chain has TRBV6-1 and TRBJ2-1; 9 nucleotides align to TRBD1. Germline V gene data show CDR1 as MNHNS and CDR2 as SASEGT. This CDR3 has 16 amino acids. The V gene end was trimmed by 6 bases and the J gene end by 2 bases; junction bases not matched to a gene: 8. The CDR3 DNA is TGTGCCAGCAGACTAAACAGGGGGCCTACCTACAATGAGCAGTTCTTC. Translating gives CASRLNRGPTYNEQFF.

Ten or more counts support this clonotype. CDR3 loop: CASSVPTGSGANVLTF. The CDR3 bases are TGTGCCAGCAGCGTACCGACAGGGTCTGGGGCCAACGTCCTGACTTTC. The chain joins TRBV7-2 to TRBJ2-6; 7 bases align to TRBD1. Looked up from germline, CDR1 is SGHTA and CDR2 is FQGNSA. CDR3 size: 16 residues. Losses at the gene ends were 5 bases for V and 1 base for J; bases not matched to a gene: 5.

This clonotype appeared many times. V and J are TRBV12-3 or TRBV12-4 and TRBJ2-7; 8 bases are shared with TRBD2. Trimming took 2 bases from V and 2 from J; bases not matched to a gene: 2. CDR3 size: 14 residues. As DNA, the CDR3 is TGTGCCAGCAGTTTAACTAGCGGCACCTACGAGCAGTACTTC. It is translated as CASSLTSGTYEQYF.

The J gene is TRBJ2-1, the V gene TRBV28; TRBD2 aligns across 13 bases. Germline V gene sequence: CDR1 MDHEN, CDR2 SYDVKM. With 3 bases clipped from V and 7 bases from J, the junction kept 6 bases outside the gene matches. The CDR3 totals 16 residues. The CDR3 here is CASSFWRTSGSNEQFF. CDR3 in DNA: TGTGCCAGCAGTTTTTGGCGGACTAGCGGGAGTAATGAGCAGTTCTTC.

This clonotype was detected ten times or more. The chain carries TRBV15 and TRBJ2-1; D remains ambiguous. Trimming removed 1 base from V and 9 bases from J, with 4 bases in between. CDR1 is LNHNV, CDR2 YYDKDF, per germline (reference sequence). This CDR3 is built from 11 residues. CDR3: CATSRGLEQFF. CDR3 DNA sequence: TGTGCCACCAGCAGAGGCCTTGAGCAGTTCTTC.

This clonotype was seen a handful of times. V gene TRBV6-2 or TRBV6-3 combines with J gene TRBJ2-7; TRBD1 is a possible D gene (6 bases). V lost 5 bases, J lost 2 bases, and 13 bases lay in between. The CDR3 totals 14 residues. Germline-derived CDR1 and CDR2 are MNHEY and SVGEGT. CDR3 amino acids: CASSRGDITYEQYF. The CDR3 coding sequence is TGTGCCAGCAGTCGAGGGGACATCACCTACGAGCAGTACTTC.

This clonotype was seen ten or more times. Written as DNA, the CDR3 is TGCGCCAGCAGCTTGGTTGGGGCCCACAATGAGCAGTTCTTC. This translates into CASSLVGAHNEQFF. The chain combines TRBV5-1 with TRBJ2-1; a possible D gene is TRBD1 (5 bases). In germline, CDR1 is SGHRS, CDR2 YFSETQ. This CDR3 comprises 14 residues. Trimming took off 0 bases at V and 5 bases at J, with 9 bases between the two ends.

The genes are TRBV20-1 and TRBJ2-1, with 10 nucleotides matching TRBD2. V was clipped by 2 bases and J by 4 bases; unmatched bases: 8. The CDR3 runs to 16 residues. Germline V lookup: CDR1 DFQATT, CDR2 SNEGSKA (reference sequence). CDR3 in amino acids: CSARNMTSGLYNEQFF. For the CDR3, the DNA is TGCAGTGCTAGAAATATGACTAGCGGGTTGTACAATGAGCAGTTCTTC.

This clonotype was seen more than once but under ten times. The chain is built from TRBV28 and TRBJ2-7; D gene ambiguous. The CDR3 extends over 12 amino acids. Germline V gene data show CDR1 as MDHEN and CDR2 as SYDVKM. V dropped 5 bases and J dropped 3 bases, with 8 bases sitting between them. The CDR3 DNA sequence: TGTGCCAGCAGTCGGGCCCTCTACGAGCAGTACTTC. The encoded protein is CASSRALYEQYF.

This chain joins TRBV20-1 and TRBJ2-3; 13 bases agree with TRBD2. Germline lookup yields CDR1 DFQATT and CDR2 SNEGSKA (reference sequence). The V gene end was trimmed by 2 bases and the J gene end by 4 bases; junction bases not matched to a gene: 6. CDR3 length: 16 residues. The CDR3 nucleotides are TGCAGTGCTAGACGACTAGCGGGAGGCCCCCCAGATACGCAGTATTTT. Its protein product is CSARRLAGGPPDTQYF.

The rearrangement uses TRBV11-3 and TRBJ2-3; the D is unclear. Germline values: CDR1 SGHNT, CDR2 YENEEA. The CDR3 loop spans 12 amino acids. With 5 bases removed from V and 8 bases from J, the gap between germline ends came to 11 bases. In DNA, the CDR3 is TGTGCCAGCAGCCGGGCATCTGGTACGCAGTATTTT. Translated, it gives CASSRASGTQYF.

Only a few counts were recorded for this clonotype. The chain couples TRBV20-1 to TRBJ1-6, with TRBD1 identical over 7 bases. V dropped 6 bases and J dropped 6; count of bases not matched to a gene: 5. There are 13 residues in the CDR3. Per the germline V gene, CDR1 is DFQATT and CDR2 is SNEGSKA (reference sequence). The CDR3 sequence is CSATGQANSPLHF. The CDR3 DNA is TGCAGTGCCACAGGACAGGCTAATTCACCCCTCCACTTT.

This chain links TRBV28 with TRBJ2-3; TRBD2 matches 12 bases. Germline trimming cut 2 bases from V and 1 base from J; bases unmatched to any gene: 4. This CDR3 spans 17 amino acids. In germline, CDR1 is MDHEN, CDR2 SYDVKM. The CDR3 loop reads CASSLGRLAGGTDTQYF. The CDR3, as DNA: TGTGCCAGCAGTTTAGGACGACTAGCGGGAGGCACAGATACGCAGTATTTT.

This clonotype was observed a handful of times. J is TRBJ2-1 and V is TRBV11-2; the D gene is possibly TRBD1 (6 bases). The length of the CDR3 is 17 residues. CDR1 and CDR2 from the germline V gene are SGHAT and FQNNGV. Trimming removed 0 bases from V and 0 bases from J, with 12 bases in between. CDR3 in amino acids: CASSLDRGHSSYNEQFF. The CDR3 bases are TGTGCCAGCAGCTTAGACAGGGGACATAGCTCCTACAATGAGCAGTTCTTC.

This clonotype was counted between two and nine times. This chain connects TRBV24-1 to TRBJ2-7; D remains unclear. V lost 4 bases and J 2 bases, leaving 11 bases between the germline ends. CDR1 and CDR2 (germline): KGHDR, SFDVKD. The CDR3 loop spans 14 amino acids. CDR3 sequence: CATSEPDKTYEQYF. CDR3 DNA sequence: TGTGCCACCAGTGAGCCAGACAAGACCTACGAGCAGTACTTC.